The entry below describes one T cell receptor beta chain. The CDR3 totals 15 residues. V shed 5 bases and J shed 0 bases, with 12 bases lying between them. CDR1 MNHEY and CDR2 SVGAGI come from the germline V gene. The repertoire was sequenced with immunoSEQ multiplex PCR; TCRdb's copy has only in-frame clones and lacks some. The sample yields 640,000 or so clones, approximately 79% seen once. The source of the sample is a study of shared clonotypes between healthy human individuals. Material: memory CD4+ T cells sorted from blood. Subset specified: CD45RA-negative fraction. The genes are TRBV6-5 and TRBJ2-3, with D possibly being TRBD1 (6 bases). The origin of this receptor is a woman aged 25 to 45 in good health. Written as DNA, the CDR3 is TGTGCCAGCAGTCTCTTAGGACAGAGCACAGATACGCAGTATTTT. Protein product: CASSLLGQSTDTQYF.